The sequence of this T cell receptor (beta chain) was determined in a study of blood T cell repertoires in COVID-19. This CDR3 contains 16 residues. Germline values: CDR1 SGHTA, CDR2 FQGTGA. Losses at the gene ends were 5 bases for V and 5 bases for J; bases not matched to a gene: 10. Using immunoSEQ multiplex PCR, the repertoire was profiled, and TCRdb retains in-frame clones only, with some absent. Found here are some 150,000 clones, approximately 85% of them singletons; the top ten hold around 1%. Sequenced sample: peripheral blood. The TCR originated in a man aged 40-50 years with acute or convalescent COVID-19. The genes are TRBV7-3 and TRBJ2-3; 10 bases map to TRBD2. The CDR3: CASSPSSGGAEDTQYF. CDR3 nucleotides: TGTGCCAGCAGCCCCTCCAGCGGGGGGGCGGAAGATACGCAGTATTTT.